The present T cell receptor (beta chain) was sequenced within a study of early T cells in non-severe SARS-CoV-2 infection. V was clipped by 4 bases and J by 4 bases; unmatched bases: 4. The length of the CDR3 is 13 residues. In germline, CDR1 is MNHEY, CDR2 SMNVEV (reference sequence). Each CDR3 protein gets one entry after TCRdb re-called the 5' RACE reads with MiXCR. The sample holds tens of thousands of distinct CDR3 sequences, 14% seen once. This chain links TRBV27 with TRBJ2-7; 7 positions agree with TRBD1. The sequenced sample was whole blood, obtained at baseline. The source of this sequence is an adult who was a healthcare worker with PCR-confirmed SARS-CoV-2 infection or an uninfected control (not recorded which). The CDR3 is CASSSGQRYEQYF. In DNA form, the CDR3 reads TGTGCCAGCAGTTCGGGACAGAGATACGAGCAGTACTTC.